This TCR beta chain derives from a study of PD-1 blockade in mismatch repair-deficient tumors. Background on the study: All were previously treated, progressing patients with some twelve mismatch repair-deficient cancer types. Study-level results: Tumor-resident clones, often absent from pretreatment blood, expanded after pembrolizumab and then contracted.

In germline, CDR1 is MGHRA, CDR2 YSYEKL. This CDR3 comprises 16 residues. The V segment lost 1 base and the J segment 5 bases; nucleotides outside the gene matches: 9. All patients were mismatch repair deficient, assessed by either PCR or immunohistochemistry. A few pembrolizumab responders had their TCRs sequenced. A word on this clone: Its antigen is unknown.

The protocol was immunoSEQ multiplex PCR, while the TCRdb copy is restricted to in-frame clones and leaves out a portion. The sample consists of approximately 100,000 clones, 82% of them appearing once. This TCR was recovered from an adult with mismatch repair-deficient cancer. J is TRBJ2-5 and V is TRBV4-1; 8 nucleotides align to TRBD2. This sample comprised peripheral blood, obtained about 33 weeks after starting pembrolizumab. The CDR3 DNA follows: TGCGCCAGCAGCCAAGTGTTCCGGGAGGGCCTGGAGACCCAGTACTTC. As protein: CASSQVFREGLETQYF.